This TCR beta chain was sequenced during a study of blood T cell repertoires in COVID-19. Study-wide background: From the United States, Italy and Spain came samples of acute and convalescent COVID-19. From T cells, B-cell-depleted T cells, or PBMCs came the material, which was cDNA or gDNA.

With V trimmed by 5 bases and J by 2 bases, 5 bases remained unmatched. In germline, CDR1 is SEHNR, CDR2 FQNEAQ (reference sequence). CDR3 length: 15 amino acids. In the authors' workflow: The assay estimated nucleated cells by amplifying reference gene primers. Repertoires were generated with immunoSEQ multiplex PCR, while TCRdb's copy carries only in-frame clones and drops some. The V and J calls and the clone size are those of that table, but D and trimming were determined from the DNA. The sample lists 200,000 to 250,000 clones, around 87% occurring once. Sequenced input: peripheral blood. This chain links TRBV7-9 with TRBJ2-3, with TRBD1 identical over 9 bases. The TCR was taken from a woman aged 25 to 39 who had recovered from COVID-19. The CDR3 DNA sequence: TGTGCCAGCAGCCTTCTACAGGGGGCCACAGATACGCAGTATTTT. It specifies CASSLLQGATDTQYF.